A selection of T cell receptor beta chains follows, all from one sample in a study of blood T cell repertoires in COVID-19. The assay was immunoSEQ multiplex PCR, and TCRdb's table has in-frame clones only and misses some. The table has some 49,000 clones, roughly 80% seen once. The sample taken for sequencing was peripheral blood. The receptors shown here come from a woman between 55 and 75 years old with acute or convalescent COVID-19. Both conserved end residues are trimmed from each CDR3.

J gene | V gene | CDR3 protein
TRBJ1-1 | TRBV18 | ASSSDRKGTEAF
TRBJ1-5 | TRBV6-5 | ASSSTYSNQPQH
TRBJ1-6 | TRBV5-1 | ASSLGRGLPPLH
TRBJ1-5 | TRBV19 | ASSIMQGGSTAQH
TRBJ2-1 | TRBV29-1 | SVEEYPSGRGVI
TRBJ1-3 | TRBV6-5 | ASSPADSGNTIY
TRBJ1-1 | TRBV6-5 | ASRITGVMNTEAF
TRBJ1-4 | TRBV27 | ASSLGGTGREKLF
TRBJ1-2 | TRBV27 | ASSYGAGIDYGYT
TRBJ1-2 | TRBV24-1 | ATSDLTSAGYT
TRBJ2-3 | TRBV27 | ASRIPGRTDTQY
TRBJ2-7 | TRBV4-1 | ASSQGNPTGGTYEQY
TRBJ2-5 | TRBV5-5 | ASRKGGQVETQY
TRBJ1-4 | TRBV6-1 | ASSGPGQGAIGNEKLF
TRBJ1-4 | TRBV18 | ASSSTGGGKLF
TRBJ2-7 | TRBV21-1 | ASSRCRLTHSYEQY
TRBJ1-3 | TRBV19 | ASSIRGGSSSSGNTIY
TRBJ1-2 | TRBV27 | ASRSRTGWYGYT
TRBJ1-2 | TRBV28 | ASNAGPYGYT
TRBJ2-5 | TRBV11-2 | ASSLGGTGVAQY
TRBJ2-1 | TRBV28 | AAGAAVRGQF
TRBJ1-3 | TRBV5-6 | ASSSGTTYAGNTIY
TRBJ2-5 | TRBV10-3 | AISRDRGETQY
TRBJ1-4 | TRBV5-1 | ASSSVIDNEKLF
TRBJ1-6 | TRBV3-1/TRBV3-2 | ASSQRGNSPLH
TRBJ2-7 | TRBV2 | ASSAEGFSGGPPSYEQY
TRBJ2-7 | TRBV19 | ASSMTTGGYEQY
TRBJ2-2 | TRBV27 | ASSLIGGTGELF
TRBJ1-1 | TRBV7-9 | ASSLTAESTEAF
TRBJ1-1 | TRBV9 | ASNSVTANTEAF
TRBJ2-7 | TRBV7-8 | ASSRLAYYEQY
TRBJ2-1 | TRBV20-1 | SASKPGLRYNEQF
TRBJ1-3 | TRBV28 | ASSLSGTISGNTIY
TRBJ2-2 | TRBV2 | ASSDWLAGVGELF
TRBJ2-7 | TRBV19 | ASRSSGMSSYEQY
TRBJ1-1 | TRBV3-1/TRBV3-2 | ASSPVGQNTEAF
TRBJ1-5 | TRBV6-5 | ASSYSLNSNQPQH
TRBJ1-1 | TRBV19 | ASSVIHHRERTEAF
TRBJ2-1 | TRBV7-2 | ASSLRTSGRMDGNEQF
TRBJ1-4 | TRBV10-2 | ASSESRGVELF
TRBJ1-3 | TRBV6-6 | ASINGGGLNTIY
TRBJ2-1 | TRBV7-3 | ASSTSGGDYNEQF
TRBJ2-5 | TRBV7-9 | ASSRTQGARETQY
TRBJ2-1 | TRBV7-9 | ASSWLADNEQF
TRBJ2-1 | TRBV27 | ASSPRAGSSYNEQF
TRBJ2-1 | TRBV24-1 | ATSDSVAPDYNEQF
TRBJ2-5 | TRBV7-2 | ASSYRGLGQETQY
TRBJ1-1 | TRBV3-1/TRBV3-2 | ASSHGQGSEAF
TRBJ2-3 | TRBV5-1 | ASNGQAGTDTQY
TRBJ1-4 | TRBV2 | ASSPPPGQGAGQLF
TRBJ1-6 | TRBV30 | AWTRNTGNNSPLH
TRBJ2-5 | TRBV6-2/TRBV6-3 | ASSYNLQGAGETQY
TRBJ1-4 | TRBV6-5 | ASKIGGVGEKLF